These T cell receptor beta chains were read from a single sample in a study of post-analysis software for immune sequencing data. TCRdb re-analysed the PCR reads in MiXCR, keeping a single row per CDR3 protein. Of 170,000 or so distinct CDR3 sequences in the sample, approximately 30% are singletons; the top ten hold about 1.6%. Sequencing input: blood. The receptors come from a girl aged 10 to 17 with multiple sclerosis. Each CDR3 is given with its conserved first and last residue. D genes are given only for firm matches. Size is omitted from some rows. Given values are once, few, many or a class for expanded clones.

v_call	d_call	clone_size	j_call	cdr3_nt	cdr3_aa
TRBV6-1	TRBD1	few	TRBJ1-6	TGTGCCAGCGTAAGGGGGCAGTCTACAAATTCACCCCTCCACTTT	CASVRGQSTNSPLHF
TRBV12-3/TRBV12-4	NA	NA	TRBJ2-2	TGTGCCAGCTCCCCTAGGGGGGTCAGTTTAGGCACCGGGGAGCTGTTTTTT	CASSPRGVSLGTGELFF
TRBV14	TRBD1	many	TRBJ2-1	TGTGCCAGCCGGGACAGAGACTACAATGAGCAGTTCTTC	CASRDRDYNEQFF
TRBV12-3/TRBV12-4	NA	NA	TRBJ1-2	TGTGCCAGCAGTACGGCAGGGCGGCGCTATGGCTACACCTTC	CASSTAGRRYGYTF
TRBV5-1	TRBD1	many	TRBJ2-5	TGCGCCAGCAGCTTTCCATTACAGGGGGTGAGCGAGACCCAGTACTTC	CASSFPLQGVSETQYF
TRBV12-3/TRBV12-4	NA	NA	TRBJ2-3	TGTGCCACCGGAGACCGGGACACCGATCGCACAGATACGCAGTATTTT	CATGDRDTDRTDTQYF
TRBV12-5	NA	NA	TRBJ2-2	TGTGCTAGTGGTTTGGTACTCGGGCAGGGACACACCGGGGAGCTGTTTTTT	CASGLVLGQGHTGELFF
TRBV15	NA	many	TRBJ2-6	TGTGCCACCAGCAGAGGGGGCTCTGGGGCCAACGTCCTGACTTTC	CATSRGGSGANVLTF
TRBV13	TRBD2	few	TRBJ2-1	TGTGCCAGCAGCTCCCCCCTAGCGGGAGGTGAGAATGAGCAGTTCTTC	CASSSPLAGGENEQFF
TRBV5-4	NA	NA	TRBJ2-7	TGTGCCAGCAGCTTCAAGGGGCGAGTGGACGAGCGGTACTTC	CASSFKGRVDERYF
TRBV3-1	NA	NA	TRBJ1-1	TGTGCCAGCAGCCAAGATGGATTAGGGATCACTGAAGCTTTCTTT	CASSQDGLGITEAFF
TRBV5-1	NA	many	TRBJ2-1	TGCGCCAGCAGCCGCCGGGACACCTACTCCTACAATGAGCAGTTCTTC	CASSRRDTYSYNEQFF
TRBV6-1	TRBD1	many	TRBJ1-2	TGTGCCAGCAGCAACCCGACGGGACAGGGATCCGGTGGCTACACCTTC	CASSNPTGQGSGGYTF
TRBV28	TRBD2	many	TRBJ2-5	TGTGCCAGCAACTCGTTAGGATGGGCGGGAGAGGAAGAGACCCAGTACTTC	CASNSLGWAGEEETQYF